This entry lists 5 T cell receptor beta chains sequenced from one sample in a study of blood T cells in healthy people across ages. Primers used in a second PCR of about 6 to 11 cycles were a sample-barcoded 5' primer and a J-beta primer mix. Each CDR3 protein is one row after TCRdb ran MiXCR on the 5' RACE reads. There are 650,000 to 1,000,000 distinct CDR3 sequences in the sample; roughly 34% occur only once, and around 13% lies in the top ten. Material for sequencing was blood. These receptors all stem from a man between 18 and 29 years old in good health.

The chain carries TRBV12-3 or TRBV12-4 and TRBJ1-2; 7 bases align to TRBD1. V dropped 5 bases and J dropped 6; count of bases not matched to a gene: 9. This CDR3 comprises 14 residues. Here the CDR3 reads CASSISPQGNGYTF. CDR3 DNA sequence: TGTGCCAGCAGTATCTCCCCACAGGGGAATGGCTACACCTTC.

The chain employs TRBV7-2 and TRBJ2-1, with TRBD2 identical over 7 bases. The CDR3 is made up of 16 amino acids. CDR1 and CDR2 from the germline V gene are SGHTA and FQGNSA. J was trimmed by 4 bases and V by 3 bases; bases with no gene match: 9. CDR3 residues: CASSLAGDPAYNEQFF. In DNA, the CDR3 is TGTGCCAGCAGCTTGGCGGGGGACCCGGCATACAATGAGCAGTTCTTC.

This clonotype was observed a handful of times. The chain carries TRBV20-1 and TRBJ2-7; 9 bases are a match to TRBD1. The V and J ends lost 3 bases and 3 bases, in that order; junction bases with no gene match: 9. CDR1 is DFQATT and CDR2 is SNEGSKA in the germline V gene (reference sequence). The CDR3 covers 15 residues. This chain's CDR3 is CSASLSTGGFYEQYF. DNA for the CDR3: TGCAGTGCTAGTTTGTCGACAGGGGGGTTCTACGAGCAGTACTTC.

The rearrangement uses TRBV20-1 and TRBJ1-2; no reliable D call. From germline, CDR1 is DFQATT and CDR2 SNEGSKA (reference sequence). CDR3 length: 9 residues. V was trimmed by 4 bases and J by 8 bases, leaving 5 bases between them. The CDR3 loop is CSATPGYTF. In DNA, the CDR3 is TGCAGTGCTACCCCGGGCTACACCTTC.

This chain links TRBV9 with TRBJ1-5; D gene unclear. V lost 4 bases to trimming and J lost 0 bases, with 17 bases between them. This CDR3 has 17 residues. Germline CDR1 SGDLS, CDR2 YYNGEE. The CDR3 DNA reads TGTGCCAGCAGCCCAGACGGGGAAGCATATAGCAATCAGCCCCAGCATTTT. Translating it yields CASSPDGEAYSNQPQHF.